This T cell receptor (beta chain) appears in the sequencing data of a study of cytotoxic CD8 clonotypes in ibrutinib-treated CLL. The intended depth for sequencing was 1 in 200,000 to 1 in 1 million T cells. The table came from immunoSEQ multiplex PCR; TCRdb's copy has only in-frame clones and leaves some out. The sample contains fewer than 400,000 clones, 67% of which appear only once. Worth noting for this clone: Its antigen is unidentified.

Study results and limitations: Clonality increased at ibrutinib response and stayed stable in sustained remission. At progression, however, it fell back toward baseline.

V gave up 0 bases and J gave up 4 bases; unmatched junction bases: 6. The CDR3 runs 15 residues. Germline assignment: CDR1 SGDLS and CDR2 YYNGEE. Specimen: PBMCs, collected after 36 months of ibrutinib treatment. The chain employs TRBV9 and TRBJ2-7, with 8 bases lining up with TRBD1. The TCR sequence derives from a human donor with chronic lymphocytic leukemia. This chain's CDR3 is CASSVVGTGWYEQYF. The CDR3 DNA is TGTGCCAGCAGCGTAGTTGGGACAGGCTGGTACGAGCAGTACTTC.